This T cell receptor (beta chain) stems from a study of shared clonotypes between healthy human individuals. Study results and limitations: Clonotype sharing across a handful of donors was observed for 4% to 5.5% of naive CD4 clonotypes.

CD45RO-negative CD8 cells positively selected for CCR7 made up the naive population, which excluded terminally differentiated effector memory CD45RA+ cells. CDR1 is SEHNR, CDR2 FQNEAQ, per germline (reference sequence). CDR3 size: 19 residues. With 2 bases clipped from V and 2 bases from J, the junction kept 9 bases outside the gene matches. Clones were read by immunoSEQ multiplex PCR, and TCRdb kept only the in-frame ones, dropping some. The sample records just over 2,000,000 clones, about 94% being singletons. Details on this clone: Its antigen remains unidentified.

The source is a man younger than 30 in good health. Sequenced material: naive CD8+ T cells sorted from blood. This chain links TRBV7-9 with TRBJ2-1, with 13 bases fitting TRBD2. CDR3 amino acids: CASSLRGLAGLITYNEQFF. The CDR3 nucleotides read TGTGCCAGCAGCTTAAGGGGACTAGCGGGGCTAATCACCTACAATGAGCAGTTCTTC.